This TCR beta chain stems from a study of control samples from healthy donors and cancer patients. The length of the CDR3 is 16 residues. The ends were cut back, 2 bases at V and 3 bases at J, with 17 bases in the middle. The germline CDR1 and CDR2 sequences are KGHSH and LQKENI. Profiling relied on immunoSEQ multiplex PCR, and the TCRdb table lists in-frame clones only, not all of them. Found here are 98,000 or so clones, approximately 82% of them singletons; the top ten hold roughly 6.5%. The TCR was taken from a man between 18 and 29 years old in good health. V and J are TRBV18 and TRBJ2-7; D is undetermined. Sequenced material: blood. CDR3: CASSPSGRKTYYEQYF. The CDR3 DNA is TGTGCCAGCTCACCATCCGGACGGAAAACCTACTACGAGCAGTACTTC.